The 8 T cell receptor beta chains in this list originate from one sample, sequenced in a study of blood T cell repertoires in COVID-19 (TCRdb year 2020). The library was obtained by the immunoSEQ multiplex PCR assay. The table was pulled from immuneACCESS by TCRdb, which kept in-frame rearrangements only. Such tables lose some clones; where checked, under half of the loss comes from unresolved V genes, and the rest has no known cause. Within this sample are around 450,000 clones, with about 85% of them counted one time only. Of the sample, about 0.65% falls within the top ten clones. The sample was PBMCs or T cells enriched from blood (not recorded which). The source of these receptors is a woman younger than 35 who had recovered from COVID-19.

This chain links TRBV2 with TRBJ1-3; D gene uncertain. V was trimmed by 2 bases and J by 1 base, leaving 12 bases between them. This CDR3 region has 16 residues. Germline V gene sequence: CDR1 SNHLY, CDR2 FYNNEI. In nucleotides, the CDR3 is TGTGCCAGCAGTGAAAGGAGGGATCTATCTGGAAACACCATATATTTT. It translates to CASSERRDLSGNTIYF.

This clone has only a few counts. The CDR3 region is CASSQDSRGWFSPLHF. The DNA of the CDR3 is TGTGCCAGCAGCCAAGATAGCAGGGGTTGGTTTTCACCCCTCCACTTT. This chain joins TRBV3-1 (or the pseudogene TRBV3-2) and TRBJ1-6; D is perhaps TRBD1 (6 bases). Germline lookup yields CDR1 LGHDT and CDR2 YNNKEL (reference sequence). V shed 0 bases and J shed 9 bases, with 15 bases lying between them. The CDR3 contains 16 residues.

This chain uses TRBV5-4 with TRBJ1-3, with 9 nucleotides matching TRBD1. V gave up 3 bases and J gave up 1 base; unmatched junction bases: 5. The germline V gene has CDR1 SGHNT and CDR2 YYREEE (reference sequence). This CDR3 comprises 16 residues. In DNA form, the CDR3 reads TGTGCCAGCAGCTGGGGGGGACAGGGTTCTGGAAACACCATATATTTT. Protein sequence: CASSWGGQGSGNTIYF.

The CDR3 DNA sequence: TGTGCCCTCAGTATGACAGGGCCTGGAAACACCATATATTTT. This gives the protein CALSMTGPGNTIYF. The chain carries TRBV30 and TRBJ1-3; 7 bases align to TRBD1. The CDR3 is made up of 14 amino acids. CDR1 and CDR2 from the germline V gene are GTSNPN and SVGIG (reference sequence). V lost 8 bases and J lost 2; bases outside the gene matches: 9.

The chain links TRBV7-3 to TRBJ1-1, with D unresolved. V shed 5 bases and J shed 4 bases, with 8 bases lying between them. Germline CDR1 reads SGHTA; CDR2 reads FQGTGA. This CDR3 contains 12 residues. CDR3 protein: CASSLGPTEAFF. The CDR3 coding sequence is TGTGCCAGCAGCCTGGGCCCCACTGAAGCTTTCTTT.

The chain links TRBV2 to TRBJ2-7; 16 bases map to TRBD2. Germline V CDR1 and CDR2: SNHLY, FYNNEI. This CDR3 is built from 15 residues. V trimming: 8 bases; J trimming: 6 bases; junction bases outside the gene matches: 7. For the CDR3, the DNA is TGTGCCAGCCAAGCAGGGACTAGCGGGGGGGCCGAGCAGTACTTC. Its protein is CASQAGTSGGAEQYF.

This chain connects TRBV6-5 to TRBJ1-2; D uncertain. The CDR3 is 13 amino acids. Trimming pared 0 bases from V and 8 bases from J, leaving 10 bases between. Germline assignment: CDR1 MNHEY and CDR2 SVGAGI. CDR3 DNA sequence: TGTGCCAGCAGTTACTCGAAAAGCGAGGGCTACACCTTC. Translated, it gives CASSYSKSEGYTF.

This chain connects TRBV11-2 to TRBJ1-2; 7 bases agree with TRBD1. Germline CDR1 and CDR2: SGHAT and FQNNGV. J was trimmed by 8 bases and V by 6 bases; bases with no gene match: 3. The CDR3 has 11 residues. The CDR3: CASSRQGGYTF. The DNA of the CDR3 is TGTGCCAGCAGTCGACAGGGAGGCTACACCTTC.